The 25 T cell receptor beta chains given below trace back to one sample, sequenced in a study of cytomegalovirus exposure and HLA in healthy donors. PCR was performed using 60 Vbeta and 13 Jbeta primers. Assay used: immunoSEQ multiplex PCR; TCRdb lists only in-frame clones, some missing. The sample holds around 110,000 clones, approximately 79% seen once. The sample taken for sequencing was PBMCs. The origin of the receptors is a man in his sixties in good health and CMV-seronegative.

This clone has only a few counts. The chain uses TRBV2 and TRBJ1-2; TRBD1 agrees at 7 bases. After removal of 1 base from V and 2 bases from J, the junction contained 7 bases not matched to a gene. This CDR3 is built from 16 residues. From germline, CDR1 is SNHLY and CDR2 FYNNEI. CDR3 region: CASSEERQGSNYGYTF. CDR3 bases: TGTGCCAGCAGTGAAGAGAGACAGGGATCCAACTATGGCTACACCTTC.

This clone has just a few counts. V is TRBV7-2 and J is TRBJ2-6; weak D call: TRBD1 (6 bases). The CDR3 runs 16 residues. Per germline, CDR1 SGHTA and CDR2 FQGNSA. Trimming took off 5 bases at V and 1 base at J, with 12 bases between the two ends. The CDR3 DNA sequence: TGTGCCAGCAGCCCGGGACACCAGTCTGGGGCCAACGTCCTGACTTTC. This codes for CASSPGHQSGANVLTF.

V gene TRBV7-9 combines with J gene TRBJ1-1, with D perhaps TRBD1 (5 bases). Trimming pared 1 base from V and 6 bases from J, leaving 21 bases between. This CDR3 contains 17 residues. The germline V gene has CDR1 SEHNR and CDR2 FQNEAQ (reference sequence). The CDR3 DNA is TGTGCCAGCAGCTTAGGGGGAGGGACCAAAAGGGTAGCTGAAGCTTTCTTT. Amino acid sequence: CASSLGGGTKRVAEAFF. Variable domain in full (rest from reference TRBV7-9 and TRBJ1-1): DTGVSQNPRHKITKRGQNVTFRCDPISEHNRLYWYRQTLGQGPEFLTYFQNEAQLEKSRLLSDRFSAERPKGSFSTLEIQRTEQGDSAMYLCASSLGGGTKRVAEAFFGQGTRLTVV.

This clone was observed a few times. V is TRBV7-8 and J is TRBJ2-2; weak D call: TRBD2 (6 bases). The V gene lost 5 bases and the J gene lost 4 bases, with 17 bases spanning the gap. The CDR3 consists of 16 residues. Germline loops: CDR1 SGHVS, CDR2 FQNEAQ. The CDR3 sequence: CASSQRRGLGTGELFF. Here the CDR3 DNA reads TGTGCCAGCAGCCAAAGGCGGGGCCTCGGCACCGGGGAGCTGTTTTTT.

V gene TRBV4-2 combines with J gene TRBJ2-3; 12 bases match TRBD2. The germline V gene encodes CDR1 LGHNA and CDR2 YNFKEQ. Losses at the gene ends were 1 base for V and 4 bases for J; bases not matched to a gene: 3. The CDR3 covers 16 residues. CDR3 in amino acids: CASSQVLAGGPDTQYF. CDR3 nucleotides: TGTGCCAGCAGCCAAGTCCTAGCGGGGGGGCCAGATACGCAGTATTTT.

The chain recombines TRBV7-3 with TRBJ1-1; TRBD1 aligns across 11 bases. This CDR3 spans 15 amino acids. Germline V CDR1 and CDR2: SGHTA, FQGTGA. With 5 bases clipped from V and 4 bases from J, the junction kept 6 bases outside the gene matches. CDR3 sequence (DNA): TGTGCCAGCAGCCCTCGGACAGGGGGCATCACTGAAGCTTTCTTT. Its protein is CASSPRTGGITEAFF.

This clone was seen only a few times. The rearrangement uses TRBV6-5 and TRBJ1-6; no reliable D call. Germline CDR1 and CDR2: MNHEY and SVGAGI. The ends were cut back, 3 bases at V and 10 bases at J, with 10 bases in the middle. The CDR3 is 13 residues long. The CDR3 sequence is CASSYDPASPLHF. Here the CDR3 DNA reads TGTGCCAGCAGTTATGACCCAGCGTCACCCCTCCACTTT.

This clone was detected a few times. The genes are TRBV6-5 and TRBJ2-3; 7 bases are a match to TRBD2. V lost 6 bases and J lost 1; bases outside the gene matches: 4. This CDR3 region has 14 residues. The V gene's germline CDR1 is MNHEY and CDR2 SVGAGI. The CDR3 DNA reads as TGTGCCAGCAGACTAGCGACACGCACAGATACGCAGTATTTT. Protein sequence: CASRLATRTDTQYF.

This chain joins TRBV18 and TRBJ2-7; possibly TRBD2 for D (6 bases). The germline gives CDR1 KGHSH, CDR2 LQKENI. Between the trimmed V and J ends, which lost 2 bases and 5 bases, there was a span of 10 bases. This CDR3 region has 13 residues. CDR3 sequence: CASSPTGVNEQYF. CDR3 DNA sequence: TGTGCCAGCTCACCAACGGGAGTCAACGAGCAGTACTTC.

This clone has a single count. The chain combines TRBV5-1 with TRBJ1-3, with unresolved D. V lost 2 bases, J lost 2 bases, and 8 bases lay in between. The CDR3 consists of 14 residues. CDR1 and CDR2 (germline): SGHRS, YFSETQ. The chain's CDR3 is CASSLSTTGNTIYF. The CDR3 DNA is TGCGCCAGCAGCTTAAGCACCACTGGAAACACCATATATTTT. The full variable domain, in which reference TRBV5-1 and TRBJ1-3 provide the parts outside the CDR3, is KAGVTQTPRYLIKTRGQQVTLSCSPISGHRSVSWYQQTPGQGLQFLFEYFSETQRNKGNFPGRFSGRQFSNSRSEMNVSTLELGDSALYLCASSLSTTGNTIYFGEGSWLTVV.

The chain carries TRBV5-4 and TRBJ1-1; 8 bases agree with TRBD1. The J segment lost 3 bases and the V segment lost 4 bases, leaving 5 bases of the junction unmatched. Germline V gene data show CDR1 as SGHNT and CDR2 as YYREEE (reference sequence). This CDR3 is 14 amino acids long. The CDR3, as DNA: TGTGCCAGCAGCCCCAGGGGGCGGGACACTGAAGCTTTCTTT. It codes for CASSPRGRDTEAFF.

The J gene is TRBJ2-1, the V gene TRBV5-1; tentative D call: TRBD1 (6 bases). With 2 bases removed from V and 0 bases from J, the gap between germline ends came to 15 bases. The CDR3 contains 17 residues. Per the germline V gene, CDR1 is SGHRS and CDR2 is YFSETQ. For the CDR3, the DNA is TGCGCCAGCAGCTTTAGGCTTCGGACAGTCTCCTACAATGAGCAGTTCTTC. Translation gives CASSFRLRTVSYNEQFF.

This chain connects TRBV5-1 to TRBJ1-6, with TRBD1 matching 9 bases. This CDR3 has 17 residues. V shed 4 bases, J shed 3 bases, and the junction held 8 bases outside the gene matches. CDR1 and CDR2 from the germline V gene are SGHRS and YFSETQ. The CDR3 DNA is TGCGCCAGCAGCCAAGAACCGGGACAGGGCTATAATTCACCCCTCCACTTT. This sequence encodes CASSQEPGQGYNSPLHF. Full variable domain (rest looked up from reference TRBV5-1 and TRBJ1-6): KAGVTQTPRYLIKTRGQQVTLSCSPISGHRSVSWYQQTPGQGLQFLFEYFSETQRNKGNFPGRFSGRQFSNSRSEMNVSTLELGDSALYLCASSQEPGQGYNSPLHFGNGTRLTVT.

This sequence joins TRBV6-5 and TRBJ2-1; possibly TRBD2 for D (6 bases). Looked up from germline, CDR1 is MNHEY and CDR2 is SVGAGI. The CDR3 loop spans 14 amino acids. Trimming removed 7 bases at V and 1 base at J, with 11 bases between. CDR3 nucleotides: TGTGCCAGCAAACCGGGACTTTCCTACAATGAGCAGTTCTTC. It encodes CASKPGLSYNEQFF.

This clone appeared a single time. This chain joins TRBV5-5 and TRBJ1-2; 7 nucleotides match TRBD1. The CDR3 runs to 16 residues. V dropped 0 bases and J dropped 0; count of bases not matched to a gene: 5. Germline V gene sequence: CDR1 SGHKS, CDR2 YYEKEE (reference sequence). CDR3 sequence: CASSLVGTVSNYGYTF. The CDR3 nucleotides are TGTGCCAGCAGCTTGGTGGGGACAGTTTCTAACTATGGCTACACCTTC.

The V call is TRBV21-1, the J call TRBJ1-1; the table's D gene call, TRBD1, was not cross checked with the DNA. TRBV21-1 counts as a pseudogene. This CDR3 spans 15 amino acids. CDR3 sequence reads: CASSDRDTINTEAFF. In DNA form, the CDR3 reads TGTGCCAGCAGCGACCGGGACACAATCAACACTGAAGCTTTCTTT.

The chain couples TRBV4-2 to TRBJ2-2, with D perhaps matching TRBD2 (6 bases). This CDR3 is built from 15 residues. Germline values: CDR1 LGHNA, CDR2 YNFKEQ. V was pared by 4 bases and J by 5 bases, with 14 bases between. CDR3 nucleotides: TGTGCCAGCAGCCGGGACTTTTCGGGGACCGGGGAGCTGTTTTTT. As protein: CASSRDFSGTGELFF.

This clone has a handful of counts. The chain has TRBV5-1 and TRBJ2-1; possible D gene TRBD2, 5 bases. V lost 0 bases and J lost 4, with 11 bases in between. The CDR3 loop spans 15 amino acids. Germline V lookup: CDR1 SGHRS, CDR2 YFSETQ. CDR3 sequence: CASSLEGREYNEQFF. CDR3 nucleotides: TGCGCCAGCAGCTTGGAAGGTAGGGAGTACAATGAGCAGTTCTTC.

This chain links TRBV7-2 with TRBJ1-5, with D perhaps TRBD1 (6 bases). V was shortened by 5 bases and J by 2 bases, with 22 bases between the two germline ends. The CDR3 is 18 amino acids. Germline V gene lookup returns CDR1 SGHTA and CDR2 FQGNSA. This CDR3 is CASSPYSLQGYRNQPQHF. Written as DNA, the CDR3 is TGTGCCAGCAGCCCCTATTCCCTACAGGGTTATCGCAATCAGCCCCAGCATTTT. Complete variable domain (other parts from reference TRBV7-2 and TRBJ1-5): GAGVSQSPSNKVTEKGKDVELRCDPISGHTALYWYRQSLGQGLEFLIYFQGNSAPDKSGLPSDRFSAERTGGSVSTLTIQRTQQEDSAVYLCASSPYSLQGYRNQPQHFGDGTRLSIL.

V is TRBV7-9 and J is TRBJ1-2; D uncertain. The germline CDR1 and CDR2 sequences are SEHNR and FQNEAQ (reference sequence). V was cut by 0 bases and J by 0 bases, with 11 bases left in between. This CDR3 region has 16 residues. The CDR3 loop reads CASSLAWSSTNYGYTF. CDR3 DNA: TGTGCCAGCAGCTTAGCATGGTCATCTACTAACTATGGCTACACCTTC.

J is TRBJ1-1 and V is TRBV18, with D unclear. Germline V gene data show CDR1 as KGHSH and CDR2 as LQKENI. Trimming pared 2 bases from V and 4 bases from J, leaving 14 bases between. This CDR3 has 15 residues. The CDR3 loop reads CASSPAAVRSTEAFF. The CDR3 nucleotides are TGTGCCAGCTCACCAGCGGCGGTTAGGAGCACTGAAGCTTTCTTT.

The gene calls are TRBV6-6 and TRBJ1-5, with D possibly matching TRBD1 (5 bases). V lost 3 bases and J lost 6, with 9 bases in between. The germline CDR1 and CDR2 sequences are MNHNY and SVGAGI (reference sequence). The CDR3 contains 13 residues. The CDR3 region is CASSYLGAQPQHF. DNA of the CDR3: TGTGCCAGCAGTTATTTAGGGGCTCAGCCCCAGCATTTT.

J is TRBJ1-1 and V is TRBV19, with D possibly matching TRBD1 (6 bases). Germline CDR1 is LNHDA and CDR2 is SQIVND (reference sequence). The CDR3 contains 13 residues. With 7 bases removed from V and 0 bases from J, the gap between germline ends came to 9 bases. CDR3 nucleotide sequence: TGTGCCAGTACTGACAGGATGAACACTGAAGCTTTCTTT. It yields the protein CASTDRMNTEAFF.

The V and J genes are TRBV27 and TRBJ2-5, with 8 bases lining up with TRBD2. J gave up 1 base and V 5 bases, and 6 bases lay outside the gene matches. There are 15 residues in the CDR3. The germline V gene has CDR1 MNHEY and CDR2 SMNVEV (reference sequence). CDR3 loop: CASSPQRGSQETQYF. DNA of the CDR3: TGTGCCAGCAGTCCCCAGCGGGGGAGCCAAGAGACCCAGTACTTC.

The CDR3 here is CSASVRDTQYF. DNA of the CDR3: TGCAGTGCCTCGGTGCGAGATACGCAGTATTTT. This sequence joins TRBV20-1 and TRBJ2-3; the D is unclear. Looked up from germline, CDR1 is DFQATT and CDR2 is SNEGSKA (reference sequence). The CDR3 extends over 11 amino acids. V was clipped by 6 bases and J by 5 bases, with 9 bases between them.